This section outlines one T cell receptor (beta chain) sequence together with its context. This specimen comes from a study of PD-L1 blockade in urothelial cancer. Profiling relied on immunoSEQ multiplex PCR, and the TCRdb table lists in-frame clones only, not all of them. The profile shows under 55,000 clones, roughly 78% of them singletons. Time point reported: peripheral blood 6 weeks after treatment start. The starting material was PBMCs, obtained around atezolizumab (anti-PD-L1) treatment. The receptor was derived from a man aged 55 to 70 with urothelial cancer.

The CDR3 DNA sequence: TGTGCCAGTAGTAAAACAGGGAAGGCTAGCTATGGCTACACCTTC. This codes for CASSKTGKASYGYTF. V and J are TRBV19 and TRBJ1-2; D possibly corresponds to TRBD1 (6 bases). V lost 4 bases to trimming and J lost 4 bases, with 16 bases between them. The germline gives CDR1 LNHDA, CDR2 SQIVND (reference sequence). The CDR3 totals 15 residues. Using reference TRBV19 and TRBJ1-2 for the parts outside the CDR3, the full variable domain is DGGITQSPKYLFRKEGQNVTLSCEQNLNHDAMYWYRQDPGQGLRLIYYSQIVNDFQKGDIAEGYSVSREKKESFPLTVTSAQKNPTAFYLCASSKTGKASYGYTFGSGTRLTVV.